This T cell receptor beta chain was observed in a study of T-cell reconstitution after alpha-beta-depleted transplantation in children. This clonotype was seen more than once but under ten times. Its matching antigen is unknown. General observations from the study: T-cell numbers and diversity one year post-transplant derived largely from freshly generated T cells.

The CDR3 length is 15 residues. V was clipped by 3 bases and J by 1 base, with 12 bases between them. CDR1 and CDR2 from the germline V gene are MDHEN and SYDVKM. Preparation of the TCRbeta library was carried out with unique molecular identifiers. TCRdb itself ran the PCR reads through MiXCR, one entry per CDR3 protein. The table records 550,000 to 800,000 distinct CDR3 sequences, around 13% of them present only once. The sample here was PBMCs, taken before TCRalphabeta/CD19-depleted stem cell transplant. This receptor was taken from a girl aged 2 to 9 with congenital amegakaryocytic thrombocytopenia, due to receive a stem cell transplant. The V and J genes are TRBV28 and TRBJ1-2, with D maybe TRBD1 (6 bases). CDR3 sequence (DNA): TGTGCCAGCAGTTTTTCAGGGGCTGATAACTATGGCTACACCTTC. Protein sequence: CASSFSGADNYGYTF.